A single sample gave rise to the 24 T cell receptor beta chains below, sequenced in a study of vaccination effects on CD4 cells after COVID-19. Pools of viral peptides were used by the ViraFEST assay to expand antigen-specific CD4+ T cells ahead of sequencing. Researchers isolated CD4+ T cells once ten to eleven days of culture had elapsed. The vaccine recipients had no prior SARS-CoV-2 infection, with negative nucleocapsid antibodies. For these receptors, no antigen is known. Sequencing used immunoSEQ multiplex PCR; TCRdb keeps in-frame clones, though not all of them. The sample records 41,000 or so clones, under 70% being singletons. The sequencing here drew on CD4+ T cells from PBMCs cultured with HCoV-OC43 spike peptides, taken before COVID-19 vaccination. The subset: HCoV-OC43 spike overlapping peptide pool stimulation. The receptor source for this set is a human donor who received a COVID-19 vaccine.

The genes are TRBV30 and TRBJ1-6, with unresolved D. V was clipped by 4 bases and J by 10 bases, with 14 bases between them. The CDR3 extends over 13 amino acids. Germline V CDR1 and CDR2: GTSNPN, SVGIG (reference sequence). CDR3 DNA: TGTGCCTGGATGGGAGAGGGCTGGTCACCCCTCCACTTT. Translated: CAWMGEGWSPLHF. The whole variable domain, remainder taken from reference TRBV30 and TRBJ1-6, is SQTIHQWPATLVQPVGSPLSLECTVEGTSNPNLYWYRQAAGRGLQLLFYSVGIGQISSEVPQNLSASRPQDRQFILSSKKLLLSDSGFYLCAWMGEGWSPLHFGNGTRLTVT.

The chain links TRBV2 to TRBJ1-1, with 7 bases lining up with TRBD1. Germline V CDR1 and CDR2: SNHLY, FYNNEI. The CDR3 has 15 residues. Trimming took 5 bases from V and 1 from J; bases not matched to a gene: 7. CDR3 residues: CASSYRGGGNTEAFF. Written as DNA, the CDR3 is TGTGCCAGCAGTTACAGGGGAGGGGGGAACACTGAAGCTTTCTTT.

The chain couples TRBV28 to TRBJ2-5; 8 bases are shared with TRBD1. The CDR3 covers 15 residues. Germline V gene lookup returns CDR1 MDHEN and CDR2 SYDVKM. V shed 8 bases and J 2 bases; nucleotides not matched to a gene: 10. The CDR3 nucleotides read TGTGCCAGCCAAAAGTGGACAGGGAGGCAAGAGACCCAGTACTTC. It is translated as CASQKWTGRQETQYF.

This clone was recorded only once. The rearrangement uses TRBV5-6 and TRBJ1-4; 7 positions match TRBD1. With 7 bases clipped from V and 5 bases from J, the junction kept 8 bases outside the gene matches. Looked up from germline, CDR1 is SGHDT and CDR2 is YYEEEE. The CDR3 extends over 14 amino acids. CDR3 nucleotides: TGTGCCAGCCGAAGGACAGGCGAGAATGAAAAACTGTTTTTT. This sequence encodes CASRRTGENEKLFF.

This clone turned up a few times. The gene calls are TRBV21-1 and TRBJ2-2; whether TRBD2, the table's D call, matches the DNA was not checked. TRBV21-1 is classified as a pseudogene. The CDR3 loop spans 14 amino acids. The CDR3 reads CASNGGARTGELFF. For the CDR3, the DNA is TGTGCCAGCAATGGGGGGGCGCGAACCGGGGAGCTGTTTTTT.

V gene TRBV9 combines with J gene TRBJ2-7; D is possibly TRBD1 or TRBD2 (5 bases each). Per the germline V gene, CDR1 is SGDLS and CDR2 is YYNGEE. V shed 5 bases and J shed 6 bases, with 21 bases lying between them. The CDR3 sequence is 15 residues long. The CDR3: CASRAGAGIVGEQYF. DNA of the CDR3: TGTGCCAGCAGGGCCGGGGCAGGGATAGTTGGCGAGCAGTACTTC.

This clone has just one count. The chain is built from TRBV21-1 and TRBJ1-2; TRBD1 reflects the table's D call only, with no check against the DNA. TRBV21-1 is a known pseudogene. The CDR3 runs to 18 residues. CDR3 protein: CASSKGKTIIEGQGGYTF. The CDR3 DNA reads as TGTGCCAGCAGCAAAGGGAAAACAATAATTGAAGGACAGGGAGGCTACACCTTC.

The chain carries TRBV3-1 (or the pseudogene TRBV3-2) and TRBJ2-1, with D possibly TRBD1 on 5 matching bases. Trimming removed 2 bases at V and 1 base at J, with 6 bases between. Germline lookup yields CDR1 LGHDT and CDR2 YNNKEL (reference sequence). This CDR3 comprises 14 residues. The CDR3 sequence is CASSQTGSYNEQFF. For the CDR3, the DNA is TGTGCCAGCAGCCAAACAGGATCCTACAATGAGCAGTTCTTC.

The chain combines TRBV19 with TRBJ2-1; D is unclear. CDR3 size: 18 residues. The germline V and J ends were trimmed by 3 bases and 0 bases, with 18 bases remaining between them. Germline CDR1 and CDR2: LNHDA and SQIVND (reference sequence). For the CDR3, the DNA is TGTGCCAGTAGTATGGGTGGTGGGATCTCGATCTCCTACAATGAGCAGTTCTTC. Its translation is CASSMGGGISISYNEQFF.

This clone showed up many times. The chain has TRBV11-2 and TRBJ2-2; D remains unclear. The CDR3 has 13 residues. The germline gives CDR1 SGHAT, CDR2 FQNNGV. V was shortened by 1 base and J by 4 bases, with 4 bases between the two germline ends. The CDR3 here is CASSLVGTGELFF. In DNA, the CDR3 is TGTGCCAGCAGCTTAGTCGGCACCGGGGAGCTGTTTTTT. Supplemented by reference TRBV11-2 and TRBJ2-2, the full variable domain reads EAGVAQSPRYKIIEKRQSVAFWCNPISGHATLYWYQQILGQGPKLLIQFQNNGVVDDSQLPKDRFSAERLKGVDSTLKIQPAKLEDSAVYLCASSLVGTGELFFGEGSRLTVL.

This clone has just a few counts. The V gene is TRBV6-5, the J gene TRBJ1-5; no clear D gene. This CDR3 comprises 14 residues. The V end was cut by 4 bases, the J end by 0 bases, with 7 bases between. Germline V gene data show CDR1 as MNHEY and CDR2 as SVGAGI. CDR3 coding DNA: TGTGCCAGCAGTTCTCAGTATAGCAATCAGCCCCAGCATTTT. It yields the protein CASSSQYSNQPQHF.

The CDR3 DNA sequence: TGTGCCAGTAGTATTAGGGAAAACTATGGCTACACCTTC. This sequence encodes CASSIRENYGYTF. The gene calls are TRBV19 and TRBJ1-2; no clear D. Trimming left V 3 bases short and J 2 bases short, with 7 bases between. The germline gives CDR1 LNHDA, CDR2 SQIVND (reference sequence). The CDR3 has 13 amino acids. The whole variable domain, filled in from reference TRBV19 and TRBJ1-2, reads DGGITQSPKYLFRKEGQNVTLSCEQNLNHDAMYWYRQDPGQGLRLIYYSQIVNDFQKGDIAEGYSVSREKKESFPLTVTSAQKNPTAFYLCASSIRENYGYTFGSGTRLTVV.

CDR3 sequence reads: CASRGASGYNEQFF. CDR3 coding DNA: TGCGCCAGCAGGGGGGCTAGCGGATACAATGAGCAGTTCTTC. This sequence joins TRBV5-1 and TRBJ2-1, with D possibly TRBD2 on 7 matching bases. The CDR3 is 14 amino acids. V lost 5 bases and J lost 4, with 13 bases in between. Germline loops: CDR1 SGHRS, CDR2 YFSETQ.

The chain carries TRBV4-2 and TRBJ2-7, with TRBD1 identical over 9 bases. Per germline, CDR1 LGHNA and CDR2 YNFKEQ. The CDR3 consists of 14 residues. The V and J ends lost 1 base and 2 bases, in that order; junction bases with no gene match: 0. CDR3 DNA sequence: TGTGCCAGCAGCCAAGGACAGGGGGCCTACGAGCAGTACTTC. This encodes CASSQGQGAYEQYF.

The chain joins TRBV6-5 to TRBJ1-2, with TRBD1 as a possible D gene (6 bases). Per the germline V gene, CDR1 is MNHEY and CDR2 is SVGAGI. The CDR3 is 13 amino acids. Between the trimmed V and J ends, which lost 6 bases and 12 bases, there was a span of 20 bases. This chain's CDR3 is CASRSLTGFGNTF. Here the CDR3 DNA reads TGTGCCAGCAGAAGTCTTACAGGGTTCGGCAACACCTTC.

The chain recombines TRBV12-3 or TRBV12-4 with TRBJ1-1; maybe TRBD1 (5 bases). Deletions cut 4 bases from V and 1 base from J, with 7 bases between. The CDR3 is 13 residues long. Here the CDR3 DNA reads TGTGCCAGCAGTTGGGGGGGGAACACTGAAGCTTTCTTT. Its translation: CASSWGGNTEAFF.

The sample holds a few counts of this clone. The rearrangement links TRBV14 to TRBJ1-1, with 11 bases identical to TRBD1. The CDR3 sequence is 14 residues long. After removal of 2 bases from V and 11 bases from J, the junction contained 7 bases not matched to a gene. The germline gives CDR1 SGHDN, CDR2 FVKESK. CDR3 nucleotides: TGTGCCAGCAGCCAAATCCGGGACAGGGGGATGGCTTTCTTT. Translation: CASSQIRDRGMAFF.

V and J are TRBV24-1 and TRBJ2-1, with TRBD1 matching over 7 bases. Looked up from germline, CDR1 is KGHDR and CDR2 is SFDVKD. This CDR3 contains 16 residues. V shed 6 bases and J 0 bases; nucleotides not matched to a gene: 7. The CDR3 sequence: CATSTPTGNSYNEQFF. The CDR3 region has the DNA TGTGCCACCAGTACGCCGACAGGGAACTCCTACAATGAGCAGTTCTTC.

This chain joins TRBV27 and TRBJ1-4, with TRBD1 matching 7 bases. The CDR3 is 14 amino acids. Germline values: CDR1 MNHEY, CDR2 SMNVEV (reference sequence). Germline trimming cut 6 bases from V and 11 bases from J; bases unmatched to any gene: 12. CDR3 amino acids: CASRPEQGIGKLFF. The CDR3 DNA reads TGTGCCAGCAGGCCGGAACAGGGGATAGGGAAACTGTTTTTT.

The chain joins TRBV12-2 to TRBJ2-1; the D call of TRBD2 is as the table states it, not checked on the DNA. TRBV12-2 is a known pseudogene. This CDR3 has 19 residues. The CDR3 reads CASRFGTSGRPYSYNEQFF. In DNA form, the CDR3 reads TGTGCAAGTCGCTTCGGGACTAGCGGGAGGCCCTACTCCTACAATGAGCAGTTCTTC.

The gene calls are TRBV6-2 or TRBV6-3 and TRBJ2-7; D possibly corresponds to TRBD2 (6 bases). The germline V gene has CDR1 MNHEY and CDR2 SVGEGT. The CDR3 consists of 15 residues. V was pared by 0 bases and J by 6 bases, with 15 bases between. The CDR3 nucleotides are TGTGCCAGCAGTTACTCGGGGGGACCTTCATCCGAGCAGTACTTC. This sequence encodes CASSYSGGPSSEQYF.

The rearrangement joins TRBV6-6 to TRBJ1-1, with 7 bases lining up with TRBD1. The CDR3 is 14 amino acids. CDR1 MNHNY and CDR2 SVGAGI come from the germline V gene (reference sequence). The V and J ends lost 8 bases and 0 bases, in that order; junction bases with no gene match: 6. The CDR3 region is CASQPTGVNTEAFF. For the CDR3, the DNA is TGTGCCAGCCAACCAACAGGGGTGAACACTGAAGCTTTCTTT.

V usage is TRBV7-9 and J usage is TRBJ2-1, with TRBD1 identical over 8 bases. This CDR3 has 14 residues. Germline V gives CDR1 SEHNR, CDR2 FQNEAQ (reference sequence). After removal of 4 bases from V and 8 bases from J, the junction contained 7 bases not matched to a gene. CDR3 residues: CASSSGQGRDEQFF. As DNA, the CDR3 is TGTGCCAGCAGCTCCGGACAGGGTCGGGATGAGCAGTTCTTC.

The rearrangement joins TRBV11-2 to TRBJ1-4; 8 nucleotides agree with TRBD1. Trimming at V came to 4 bases and at J to 8 bases, leaving 6 bases not matched to a gene. The CDR3 has 14 amino acids. The V gene's germline CDR1 is SGHAT and CDR2 FQNNGV. CDR3 sequence reads: CASSSRQGWEKLFF. The DNA of the CDR3 is TGTGCCAGCAGCTCGCGACAGGGGTGGGAAAAACTGTTTTTT.